A selection of T cell receptor beta chains follows, all from one sample in a study of blood T cell repertoires in COVID-19. Libraries were prepared by immunoSEQ multiplex PCR; TCRdb keeps only in-frame clonotypes and omits some of them. The sample contains some 300,000 clones, about nine tenths of which appear only once. Material for sequencing was peripheral blood. The origin of the receptors is a woman in her twenties or thirties who had recovered from COVID-19. The CDR3 runs from the conserved cysteine through the conserved F or W.

V: TRBV7-9
J: TRBJ1-1
length: 15
CDR3: CASSLGGQGPRAAFF

V: TRBV4-2
J: TRBJ1-4
length: 17
CDR3: CASSHPPKGIYNEKLFF

V: TRBV7-9
J: TRBJ1-6
length: 17
CDR3: CASSPSLRRGLGGSLHF

V: TRBV11-3
J: TRBJ2-7
length: 15
CDR3: CASSQQGGPTEEQYF

V: TRBV5-1
J: TRBJ2-1
length: 16
CDR3: CASSPTLAGGNNEQFF

V: TRBV12-5
J: TRBJ2-7
length: 13
CDR3: CASGTDISYEQYF

V: TRBV19
J: TRBJ2-5
length: 11
CDR3: CASSLQETQYF

V: TRBV6-2/TRBV6-3
J: TRBJ2-4
length: 16
CDR3: CASSDGTGRPKNIQYF

V: TRBV7-9
J: TRBJ2-1
length: 16
CDR3: CASSLGPGLAPNEQFF

V: TRBV5-4
J: TRBJ1-2
length: 14
CDR3: CASSWTGGGHGYTF

V: TRBV30
J: TRBJ1-6
length: 13
CDR3: CAWKQGWGSPLHF

V: TRBV5-4
J: TRBJ2-7
length: 13
CDR3: CASSPGLMDEQYF

V: TRBV7-3
J: TRBJ2-3
length: 16
CDR3: CASSLTTGASTDTQYF

V: TRBV2
J: TRBJ2-1
length: 14
CDR3: CASTRDSQYNEQFF

V: TRBV5-4
J: TRBJ2-5
length: 14
CDR3: CASSRPTSPETQYF

V: TRBV12-5
J: TRBJ1-2
length: 13
CDR3: CASGLTRGQGYTF

V: TRBV9
J: TRBJ2-3
length: 16
CDR3: CASSLLLAMGADTQYF

V: TRBV25-1
J: TRBJ2-1
length: 18
CDR3: CASSDLWTGGNSYNEQFF

V: TRBV4-2
J: TRBJ2-7
length: 15
CDR3: CASSHGRESSYEQYF

V: TRBV7-9
J: TRBJ1-5
length: 12
CDR3: CASSLGGEPQHF

V: TRBV6-5
J: TRBJ1-4
length: 14
CDR3: CASSPTATNEKLFF

V: TRBV5-1
J: TRBJ1-1
length: 16
CDR3: CASSLVGTGVRTEAFF

V: TRBV29-1
J: TRBJ2-5
length: 13
CDR3: CSVEKRYQETQYF

V: TRBV6-6
J: TRBJ2-7
length: 14
CDR3: CASSFRASSYEQYF

V: TRBV5-8
J: TRBJ2-1
length: 14
CDR3: CASSPRVQENEQFF

V: TRBV18
J: TRBJ2-1
length: 14
CDR3: CASSDRGPNDEQFF

V: TRBV6-2/TRBV6-3
J: TRBJ2-1
length: 11
CDR3: CASSRNGEQFF

V: TRBV7-3
J: TRBJ2-2
length: 14
CDR3: CASGSRGASGELFF

V: TRBV18
J: TRBJ2-6
length: 19
CDR3: CASPITFGAGGSGANVLTF

V: TRBV4-3
J: TRBJ1-2
length: 17
CDR3: CASSQGAGTGFRYGYTF

V: TRBV18
J: TRBJ2-5
length: 15
CDR3: CASSLTRTGWQTQYF

V: TRBV29-1
J: TRBJ1-2
length: 11
CDR3: CSVGGNYGYTF

V: TRBV29-1
J: TRBJ2-7
length: 15
CDR3: CSVGGGGGPLSEQYF

V: TRBV7-9
J: TRBJ2-4
length: 16
CDR3: CASSLLELGAKNIQYF

V: TRBV30
J: TRBJ1-6
length: 16
CDR3: CAWSVPGSPFNSPLHF

V: TRBV5-1
J: TRBJ1-4
length: 14
CDR3: CASSPGTGNEKLFF

V: TRBV5-4
J: TRBJ1-1
length: 13
CDR3: CASSLDRGTEAFF

V: TRBV3-1/TRBV3-2
J: TRBJ2-5
length: 16
CDR3: CASPQSETGHSETQYF

V: TRBV5-1
J: TRBJ2-7
length: 14
CDR3: CASSLEITVYEQYF

V: TRBV11-3
J: TRBJ2-3
length: 14
CDR3: CASSLGHTTDTQYF

V: TRBV6-2/TRBV6-3
J: TRBJ2-4
length: 15
CDR3: CASSYQDRRRTVEYF